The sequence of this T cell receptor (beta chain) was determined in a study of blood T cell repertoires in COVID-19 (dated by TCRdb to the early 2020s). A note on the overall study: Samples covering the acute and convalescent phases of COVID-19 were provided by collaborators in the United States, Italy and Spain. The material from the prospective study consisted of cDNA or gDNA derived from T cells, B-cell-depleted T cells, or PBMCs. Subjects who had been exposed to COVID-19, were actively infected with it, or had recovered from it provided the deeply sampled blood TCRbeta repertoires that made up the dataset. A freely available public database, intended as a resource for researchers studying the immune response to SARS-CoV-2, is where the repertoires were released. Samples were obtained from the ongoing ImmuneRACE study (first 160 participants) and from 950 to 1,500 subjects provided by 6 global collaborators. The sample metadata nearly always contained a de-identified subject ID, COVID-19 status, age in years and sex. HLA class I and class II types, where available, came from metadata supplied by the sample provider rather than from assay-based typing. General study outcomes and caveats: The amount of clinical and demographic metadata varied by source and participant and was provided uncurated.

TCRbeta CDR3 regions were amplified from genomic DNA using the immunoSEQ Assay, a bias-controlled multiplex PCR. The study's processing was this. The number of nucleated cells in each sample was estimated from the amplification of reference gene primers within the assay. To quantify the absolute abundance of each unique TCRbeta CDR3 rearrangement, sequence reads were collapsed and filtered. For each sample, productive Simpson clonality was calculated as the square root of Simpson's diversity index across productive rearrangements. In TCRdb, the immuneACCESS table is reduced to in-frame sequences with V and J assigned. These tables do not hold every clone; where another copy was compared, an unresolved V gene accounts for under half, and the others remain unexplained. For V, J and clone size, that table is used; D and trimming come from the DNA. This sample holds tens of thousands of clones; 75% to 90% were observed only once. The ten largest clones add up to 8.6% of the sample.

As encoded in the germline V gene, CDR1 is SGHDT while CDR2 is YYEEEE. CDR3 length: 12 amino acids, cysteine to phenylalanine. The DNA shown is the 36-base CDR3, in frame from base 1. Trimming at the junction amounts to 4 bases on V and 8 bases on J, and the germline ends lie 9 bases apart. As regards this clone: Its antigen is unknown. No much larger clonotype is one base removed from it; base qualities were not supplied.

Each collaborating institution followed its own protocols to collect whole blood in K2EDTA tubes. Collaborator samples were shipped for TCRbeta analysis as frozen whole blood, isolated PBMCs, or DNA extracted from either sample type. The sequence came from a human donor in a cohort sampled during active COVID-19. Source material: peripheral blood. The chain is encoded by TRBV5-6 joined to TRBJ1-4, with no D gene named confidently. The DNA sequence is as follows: TGTGCCAGCAGCATGAGGAGGGAAAAACTGTTTTTT. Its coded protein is CASSMRREKLFF. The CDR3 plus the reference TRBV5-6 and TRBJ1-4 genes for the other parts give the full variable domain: DAGVTQSPTHLIKTRGQQVTLRCSPKSGHDTVSWYQQALGQGPQFIFQYYEEEERQRGNFPDRFSGHQFPNYSSELNVNALLLGDSALYLCASSMRREKLFFGSGTQLSVL.